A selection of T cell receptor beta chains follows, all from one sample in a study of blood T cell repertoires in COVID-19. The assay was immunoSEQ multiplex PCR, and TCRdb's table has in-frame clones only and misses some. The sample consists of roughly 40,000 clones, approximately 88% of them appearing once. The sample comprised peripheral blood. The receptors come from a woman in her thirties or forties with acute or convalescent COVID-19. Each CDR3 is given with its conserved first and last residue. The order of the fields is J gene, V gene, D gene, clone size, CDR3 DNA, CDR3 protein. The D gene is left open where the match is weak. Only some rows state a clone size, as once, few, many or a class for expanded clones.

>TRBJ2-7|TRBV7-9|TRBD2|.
TGTGCCAGCAGCTCCACCGGGGGGGATTCGATCTACGAGCAGTACTTC
CASSSTGGDSIYEQYF
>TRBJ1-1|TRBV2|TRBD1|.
TGTGCCAGCAGGGTGCAGGGGGCTGTGAATGAAGCTTTCTTT
CASRVQGAVNEAFF
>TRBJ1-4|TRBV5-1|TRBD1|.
TGCGCCAGCAGCCAGGACAGGAGTAACGAAAAACTGTTTTTT
CASSQDRSNEKLFF
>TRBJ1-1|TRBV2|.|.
TGTGCCAGCAGTGAATTCGGGGTGCAGAACACTGAAGCTTTCTTT
CASSEFGVQNTEAFF
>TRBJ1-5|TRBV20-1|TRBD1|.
TGCAGTGCTAGTTTGGCGCCGGGACAGGGACCAAAAGCCAATCAGCCCCAGCATTTT
CSASLAPGQGPKANQPQHF
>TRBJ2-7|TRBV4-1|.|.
TGCGCCAGCAGCCAAGAAAGGGGGGCGGGAGTCTCCTACGAGCAGTACTTC
CASSQERGAGVSYEQYF
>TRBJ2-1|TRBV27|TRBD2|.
TGTGCCAGCAGTTTCCGGGCTATAGCGGGGAACAATGAGCAGTTCTTC
CASSFRAIAGNNEQFF
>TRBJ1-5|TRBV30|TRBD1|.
TGTGCCTGGAATGACAGGGATCAGCCCCAGCATTTT
CAWNDRDQPQHF
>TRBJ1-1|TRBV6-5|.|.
TGTGCCAGCAGTAACCCGCGGAGGGTGAACACTGAAGCTTTCTTT
CASSNPRRVNTEAFF
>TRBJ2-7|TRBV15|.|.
TGTGCCACCAGCAGTTCTTATGGGGAGCCCTCCTACGAGCAGTACTTC
CATSSSYGEPSYEQYF
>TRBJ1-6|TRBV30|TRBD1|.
TGTGCCTACGGATTGACAGGGTTTAATTCACCCCTCCACTTT
CAYGLTGFNSPLHF
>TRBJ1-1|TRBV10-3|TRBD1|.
TGTGCCATTGGACAGGGGGCAGTCACTGAAGCTTTCTTT
CAIGQGAVTEAFF
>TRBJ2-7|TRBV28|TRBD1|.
TGTGCCAGCGGGGACAGGGGGGCCCCCTACGAGCAGTACTTC
CASGDRGAPYEQYF
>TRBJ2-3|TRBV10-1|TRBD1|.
TGCGCCAGCAGTGGGGACAGGGGGCCCCACACAGATACGCAGTATTTT
CASSGDRGPHTDTQYF
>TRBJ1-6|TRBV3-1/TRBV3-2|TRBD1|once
TGTGCCAGCAGCTCCAGATCGGGCGGGACAGGGAATTCACCCCTCCACTTT
CASSSRSGGTGNSPLHF
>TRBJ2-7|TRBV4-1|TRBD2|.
TGCGCCAGCAGCCAAGGGAACGGGGGGGACTACGAGCAGTACTTC
CASSQGNGGDYEQYF
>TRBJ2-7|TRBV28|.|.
TGTGCCAGCAGGCATACAGGGTCCTACGAGCAGTACTTC
CASRHTGSYEQYF
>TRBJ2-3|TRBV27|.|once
TGTGCCAGCAGTCACGCCCTTATGGGCGATACGCAGTATTTT
CASSHALMGDTQYF
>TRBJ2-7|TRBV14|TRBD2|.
TGTGCCAGCAGTCGAACTAGCGGGAGTTCCTACGAGCAGTACTTC
CASSRTSGSSYEQYF
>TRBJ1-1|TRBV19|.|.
TGTGCCAGTAGGAAGAAGACAGGACGGGATGAAGCTTTCTTT
CASRKKTGRDEAFF
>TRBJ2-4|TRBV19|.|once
TGTGCCAGTAGTATTGTAGGGGACATTCAGTACTTC
CASSIVGDIQYF
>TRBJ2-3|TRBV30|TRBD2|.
TGTGCCTGGAGTGAACCACTAGCGGGGGGGCTAGATACGCAGTATTTT
CAWSEPLAGGLDTQYF
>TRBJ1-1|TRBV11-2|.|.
TGTGCCAGCAGCTTAGTCGCAGGGGCGGGCACTGAAGCTTTCTTT
CASSLVAGAGTEAFF
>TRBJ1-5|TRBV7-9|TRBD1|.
TGTGCCAGCAGCTTAGCCGGACAGGGGAGCAATCAGCCCCAGCATTTT
CASSLAGQGSNQPQHF
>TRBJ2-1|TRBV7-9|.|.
TGTGCCAGCAGCCGACCGGGAAATACTTACAATGAGCAGTTCTTC
CASSRPGNTYNEQFF
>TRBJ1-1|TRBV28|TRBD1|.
TGTGCCAGCAGTTTGGAGGGGGCCGTGGTGAACACTGAAGCTTTCTTT
CASSLEGAVVNTEAFF
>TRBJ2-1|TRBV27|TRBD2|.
TGTGCCAGCAGTTCTAGCGGGAGGGCCCAGGTATACAATGAGCAGTTCTTC
CASSSSGRAQVYNEQFF
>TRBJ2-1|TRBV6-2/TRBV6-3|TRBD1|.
TGTGCCAGCAGTGACAGGGACTCCTACAATGAGCAGTTCTTC
CASSDRDSYNEQFF
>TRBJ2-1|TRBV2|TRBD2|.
TGTGCCAGCAGTGAGGTACGACTAGCGGTCTACAATGAGCAGTTCTTC
CASSEVRLAVYNEQFF
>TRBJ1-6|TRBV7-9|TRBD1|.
TGTGCCAGCAGCTTAGCGGGAGAGGGGGCCAATTCACCCCTCCACTTT
CASSLAGEGANSPLHF
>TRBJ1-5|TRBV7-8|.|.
TGTGCCAGCTCCTATGGGGCGATCAATCAGCCCCAGCATTTT
CASSYGAINQPQHF
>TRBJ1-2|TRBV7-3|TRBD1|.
TGTGCCAGCAGCTTAGAACAGGGGCCTTATGGCTACACCTTC
CASSLEQGPYGYTF
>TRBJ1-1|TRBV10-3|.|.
TGTGCCATCAGTGCGAAGCCAGGGGACACTGAAGCTTTCTTT
CAISAKPGDTEAFF
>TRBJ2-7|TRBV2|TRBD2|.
TGTGCCAGCAGTGGGCAGCGGGGTCCCTACGAGCAGTACTTC
CASSGQRGPYEQYF
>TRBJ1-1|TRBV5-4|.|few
TGTGCCAGCACCATACCCGGGGCTGAAGCTTTCTTT
CASTIPGAEAFF
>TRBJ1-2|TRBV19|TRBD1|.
TGTGCCAGTAACATCCGGGACAGGGGTTCCTATGGCTACACCTTC
CASNIRDRGSYGYTF
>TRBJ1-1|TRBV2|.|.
TGTGCCAGCAGACGGGAGGCCGTCACTGAAGCTTTCTTT
CASRREAVTEAFF
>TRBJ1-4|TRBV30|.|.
TGTGCCTGGAGTGTACGTGGTGAAAAACTATTTTTT
CAWSVRGEKLFF
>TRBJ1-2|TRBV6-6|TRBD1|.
TGTGCCATACAACAGGGGGCCTGGGATGGCTACACCTTC
CAIQQGAWDGYTF
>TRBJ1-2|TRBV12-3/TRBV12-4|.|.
TGTGCCAGCAGGTCACAGGGAAGGGACGGCTACACCTTC
CASRSQGRDGYTF
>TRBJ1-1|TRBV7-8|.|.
TGTGCCAGCAGCTTCTCTAGGATGAACACTGAAGCTTTCTTT
CASSFSRMNTEAFF
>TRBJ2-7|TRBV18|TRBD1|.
TGTGCCAGCTCACCAGACAGGGGGTCTTACGAGCAGTACTTC
CASSPDRGSYEQYF
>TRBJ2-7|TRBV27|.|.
TGTGCCAGCAGTTTCCTAACAGGGTCCCACGAGCAGTACTTC
CASSFLTGSHEQYF
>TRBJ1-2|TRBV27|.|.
TGTGCCAGCAGTTTATCCCCGTTGGGCCAAGACAACTATGGCTACACCTTC
CASSLSPLGQDNYGYTF
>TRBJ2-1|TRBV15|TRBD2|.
TGTGCCACCAGGGGACTAGGTGAGCAGTTCTTC
CATRGLGEQFF
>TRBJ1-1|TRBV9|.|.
TGTGCCAGCAGCGCCCTACAGTATTTACGGTGGACTGAAGCTTTCTTT
CASSALQYLRWTEAFF
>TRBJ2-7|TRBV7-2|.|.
TGTGCCAGCAGCTCCAGCGGAGGGTATTTCTACGAGCAGTACTTC
CASSSSGGYFYEQYF
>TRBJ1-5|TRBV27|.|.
TGTGCCAGCAGTTTATACCGGGGGGAGGTTCAGCCCCAGCATTTT
CASSLYRGEVQPQHF
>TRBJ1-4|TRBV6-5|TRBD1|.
TGTGCCAGCAGTTCCACGGACAGGGGGGATGAAAAACTGTTTTTT
CASSSTDRGDEKLFF
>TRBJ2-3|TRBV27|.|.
TGTGCCAGCAGGCAAACTGGCACAGATACGCAGTATTTT
CASRQTGTDTQYF
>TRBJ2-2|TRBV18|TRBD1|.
TGTGCCAGCTCCCGGGACAGGGGGCAAGGGGAGCTGTTTTTT
CASSRDRGQGELFF
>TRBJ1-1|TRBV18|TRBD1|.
TGTGCCAGCTCGCAGGGGGTGGGGGACACTGAAGCTTTCTTT
CASSQGVGDTEAFF
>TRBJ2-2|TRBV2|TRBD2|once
TGTGCCAGCAGAGAGGTAGCGGGACCGAACACCGGGGAGCTGTTTTTT
CASREVAGPNTGELFF
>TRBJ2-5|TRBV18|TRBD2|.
TGTGCCAGCTCACCACTCTCGGGAGGGGTCTTGGGGACCCAGTACTTC
CASSPLSGGVLGTQYF
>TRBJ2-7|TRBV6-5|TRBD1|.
TGTGCCAGCAATAGACAGGGGGCCCACGAGCAGTACTTC
CASNRQGAHEQYF